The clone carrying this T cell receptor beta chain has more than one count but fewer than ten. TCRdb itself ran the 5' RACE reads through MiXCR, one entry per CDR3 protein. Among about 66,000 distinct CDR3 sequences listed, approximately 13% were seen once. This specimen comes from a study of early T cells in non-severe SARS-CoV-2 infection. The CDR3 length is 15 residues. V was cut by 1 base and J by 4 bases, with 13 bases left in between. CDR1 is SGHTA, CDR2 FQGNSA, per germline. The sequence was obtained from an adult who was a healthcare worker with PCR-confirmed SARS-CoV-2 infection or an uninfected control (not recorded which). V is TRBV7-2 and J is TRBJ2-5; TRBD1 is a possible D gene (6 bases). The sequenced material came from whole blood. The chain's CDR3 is CASSLDGRGSETQYF. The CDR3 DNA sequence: TGTGCCAGCAGCTTAGATGGCAGGGGCTCAGAGACCCAGTACTTC.